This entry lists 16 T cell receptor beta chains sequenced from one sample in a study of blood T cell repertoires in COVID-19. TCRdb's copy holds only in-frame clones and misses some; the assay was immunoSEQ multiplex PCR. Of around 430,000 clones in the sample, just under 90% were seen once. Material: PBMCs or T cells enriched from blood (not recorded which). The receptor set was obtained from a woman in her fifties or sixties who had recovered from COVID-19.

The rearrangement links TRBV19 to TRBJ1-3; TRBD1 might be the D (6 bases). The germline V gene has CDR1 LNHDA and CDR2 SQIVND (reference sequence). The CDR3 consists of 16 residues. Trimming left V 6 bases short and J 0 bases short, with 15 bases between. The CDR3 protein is CASSRRQGFSGNTIYF. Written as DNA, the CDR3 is TGTGCCAGTAGCCGCAGGCAGGGGTTCTCTGGAAACACCATATATTTT.

The CDR3 here is CASSQGERGNYGYTF. The CDR3, as DNA: TGCGCCAGCAGCCAAGGAGAAAGGGGGAACTATGGCTACACCTTC. This sequence joins TRBV4-1 and TRBJ1-2; D is perhaps TRBD1 (6 bases). The V gene's germline CDR1 is MGHRA and CDR2 YSYEKL. V lost 1 base and J 2 bases, leaving 11 bases between the germline ends. This CDR3 region has 15 residues.

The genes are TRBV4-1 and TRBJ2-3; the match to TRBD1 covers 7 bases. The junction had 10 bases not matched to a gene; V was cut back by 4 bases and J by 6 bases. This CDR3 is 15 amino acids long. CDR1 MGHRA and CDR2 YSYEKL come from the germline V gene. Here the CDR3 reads CASSRATGTEDTQYF. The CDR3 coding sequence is TGCGCCAGCAGCCGTGCGACAGGGACGGAGGATACGCAGTATTTT.

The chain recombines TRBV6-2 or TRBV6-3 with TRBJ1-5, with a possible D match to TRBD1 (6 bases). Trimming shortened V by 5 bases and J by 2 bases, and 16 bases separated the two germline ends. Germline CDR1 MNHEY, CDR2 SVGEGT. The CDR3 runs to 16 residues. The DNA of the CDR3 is TGTGCCAGCAGTGGGACTACAGGGTTCGGCAATCAGCCCCAGCATTTT. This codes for CASSGTTGFGNQPQHF.

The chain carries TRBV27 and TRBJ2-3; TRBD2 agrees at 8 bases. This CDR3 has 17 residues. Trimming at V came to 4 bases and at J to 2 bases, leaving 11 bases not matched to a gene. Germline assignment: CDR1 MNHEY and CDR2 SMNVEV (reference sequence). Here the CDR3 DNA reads TGTGCCAGCAGTTCCTCTCTCCCGGGGGGGGACACAGATACGCAGTATTTT. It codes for CASSSSLPGGDTDTQYF.

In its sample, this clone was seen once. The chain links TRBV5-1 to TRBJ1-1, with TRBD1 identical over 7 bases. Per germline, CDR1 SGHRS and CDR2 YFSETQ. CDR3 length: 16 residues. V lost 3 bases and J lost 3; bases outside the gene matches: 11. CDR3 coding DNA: TGCGCCAGCAGCTCCTACAGGGGCCACCTGGACACTGAAGCTTTCTTT. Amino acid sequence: CASSSYRGHLDTEAFF.

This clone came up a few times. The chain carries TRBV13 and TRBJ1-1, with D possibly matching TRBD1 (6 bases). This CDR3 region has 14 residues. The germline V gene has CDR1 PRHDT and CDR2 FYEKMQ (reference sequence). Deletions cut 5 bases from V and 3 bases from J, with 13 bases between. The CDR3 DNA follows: TGTGCCAGCAGCCCCAGGACAGCCTACACTGAAGCTTTCTTT. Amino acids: CASSPRTAYTEAFF.

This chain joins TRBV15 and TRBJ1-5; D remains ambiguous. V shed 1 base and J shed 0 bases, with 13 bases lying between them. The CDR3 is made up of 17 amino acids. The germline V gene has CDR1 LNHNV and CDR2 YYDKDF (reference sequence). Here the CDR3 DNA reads TGTGCCACCAGCAGAGCCATGGAGTCAAGTAGCAATCAGCCCCAGCATTTT. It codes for CATSRAMESSSNQPQHF. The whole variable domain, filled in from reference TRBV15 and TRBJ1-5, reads DAMVIQNPRYQVTQFGKPVTLSCSQTLNHNVMYWYQQKSSQAPKLLFHYYDKDFNNEADTPDNFQSRRPNTSFCFLDIRSPGLGDTAMYLCATSRAMESSSNQPQHFGDGTRLSIL.

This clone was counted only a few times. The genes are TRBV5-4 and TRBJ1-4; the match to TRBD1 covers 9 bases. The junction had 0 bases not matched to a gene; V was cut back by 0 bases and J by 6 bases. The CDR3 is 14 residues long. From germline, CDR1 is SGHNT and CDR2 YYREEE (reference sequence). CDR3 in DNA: TGTGCCAGCAGCTTGGACAGGGGGCATGAAAAACTGTTTTTT. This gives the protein CASSLDRGHEKLFF.

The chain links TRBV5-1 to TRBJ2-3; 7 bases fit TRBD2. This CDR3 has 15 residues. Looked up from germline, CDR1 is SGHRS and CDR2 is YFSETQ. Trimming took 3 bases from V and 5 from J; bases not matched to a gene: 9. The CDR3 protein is CASSSSGDYIDTQYF. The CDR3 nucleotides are TGCGCCAGCAGCTCCAGCGGGGACTACATAGATACGCAGTATTTT.

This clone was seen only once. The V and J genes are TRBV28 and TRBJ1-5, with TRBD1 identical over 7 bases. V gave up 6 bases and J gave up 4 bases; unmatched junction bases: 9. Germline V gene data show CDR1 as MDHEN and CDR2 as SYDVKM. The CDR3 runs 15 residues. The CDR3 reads CASSPRGHLNQPQHF. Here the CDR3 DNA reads TGTGCCAGCAGCCCGAGGGGGCATCTTAATCAGCCCCAGCATTTT.

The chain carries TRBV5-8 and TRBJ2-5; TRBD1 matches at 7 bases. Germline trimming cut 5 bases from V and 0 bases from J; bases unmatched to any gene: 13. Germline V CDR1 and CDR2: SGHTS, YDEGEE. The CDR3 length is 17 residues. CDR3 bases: TGTGCCAGCAGACCCTTCGGGTTGACAGGGAACCAAGAGACCCAGTACTTC. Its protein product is CASRPFGLTGNQETQYF.

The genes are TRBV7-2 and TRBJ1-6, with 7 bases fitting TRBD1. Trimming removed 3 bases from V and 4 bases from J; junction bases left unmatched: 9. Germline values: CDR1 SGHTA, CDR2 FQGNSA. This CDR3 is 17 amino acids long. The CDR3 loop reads CASSFLFGTAYNSPLHF. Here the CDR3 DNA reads TGTGCCAGCAGCTTTTTATTCGGGACAGCATATAATTCACCCCTCCACTTT.

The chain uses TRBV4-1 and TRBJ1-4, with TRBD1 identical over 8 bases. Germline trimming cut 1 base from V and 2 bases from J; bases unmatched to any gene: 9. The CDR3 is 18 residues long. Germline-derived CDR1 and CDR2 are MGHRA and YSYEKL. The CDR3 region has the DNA TGCGCCAGCAGCCAAGGGGTCCTGGACAGGGCCACTAATGAAAAACTGTTTTTT. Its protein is CASSQGVLDRATNEKLFF.

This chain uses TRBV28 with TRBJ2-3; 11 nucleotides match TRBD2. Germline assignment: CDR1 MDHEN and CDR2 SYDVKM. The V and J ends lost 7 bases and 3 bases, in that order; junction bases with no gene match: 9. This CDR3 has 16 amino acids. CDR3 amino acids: CASTLSGGAGTDTQYF. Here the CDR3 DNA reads TGTGCCAGCACTCTTAGCGGGGGGGCGGGTACAGATACGCAGTATTTT.

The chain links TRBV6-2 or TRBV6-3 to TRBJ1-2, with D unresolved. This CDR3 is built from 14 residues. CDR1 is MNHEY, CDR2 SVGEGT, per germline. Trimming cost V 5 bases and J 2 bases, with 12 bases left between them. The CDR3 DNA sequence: TGTGCCAGCAGTCCCGACACCGAAAACTATGGCTACACCTTC. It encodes CASSPDTENYGYTF.